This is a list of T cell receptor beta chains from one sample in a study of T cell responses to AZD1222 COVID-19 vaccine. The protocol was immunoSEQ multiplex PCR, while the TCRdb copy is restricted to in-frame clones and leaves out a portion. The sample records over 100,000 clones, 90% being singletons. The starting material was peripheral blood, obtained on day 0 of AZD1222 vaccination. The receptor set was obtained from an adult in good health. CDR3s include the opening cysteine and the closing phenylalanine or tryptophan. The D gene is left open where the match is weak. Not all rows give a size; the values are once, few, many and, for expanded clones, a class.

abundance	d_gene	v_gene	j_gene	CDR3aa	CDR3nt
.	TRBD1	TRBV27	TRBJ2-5	CASSLKGTGKYQETQYF	TGTGCCAGCAGTTTAAAAGGGACAGGGAAGTACCAAGAGACCCAGTACTTC
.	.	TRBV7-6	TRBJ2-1	CASSLVGSSSYNEQFF	TGTGCCAGCAGCTTAGTCGGGAGTAGCTCCTACAATGAGCAGTTCTTC
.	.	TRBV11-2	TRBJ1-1	CASSPTGILKTEAFF	TGTGCCAGCAGCCCCACAGGAATCCTAAAGACTGAAGCTTTCTTT
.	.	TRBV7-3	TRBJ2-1	CASSLRAMAREQFF	TGTGCCAGCAGCTTACGGGCCATGGCCAGGGAGCAGTTCTTC
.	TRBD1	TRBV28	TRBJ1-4	CASSFLTGNYNEKLFF	TGTGCCAGCAGTTTTTTGACAGGGAACTATAATGAAAAACTGTTTTTT
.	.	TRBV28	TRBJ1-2	CASSFAGQGNYGYTF	TGTGCCAGCAGTTTCGCGGGGCAGGGGAACTATGGCTACACCTTC
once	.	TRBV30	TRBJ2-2	CAWRGINTGELFF	TGTGCCTGGAGGGGGATCAACACCGGGGAGCTGTTTTTT
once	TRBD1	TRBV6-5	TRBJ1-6	CASTLGQEYNSPLHF	TGTGCCAGCACTCTTGGACAGGAATATAATTCACCCCTCCACTTT
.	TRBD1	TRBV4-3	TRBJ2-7	CASSPGQDLLEQYF	TGCGCCAGCAGCCCGGGACAGGACCTCCTCGAGCAGTACTTC
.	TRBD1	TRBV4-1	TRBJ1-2	CASSHLTGETNYGYTF	TGCGCCAGCAGCCACCTTACAGGGGAGACAAACTATGGCTACACCTTC
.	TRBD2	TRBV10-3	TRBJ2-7	CAITANLGGYEQYF	TGTGCCATCACAGCCAACCTCGGGGGGTACGAGCAGTACTTC
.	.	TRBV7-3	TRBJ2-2	CASSAQPGVDTGELFF	TGTGCCAGCAGCGCCCAACCGGGAGTGGACACCGGGGAGCTGTTTTTT
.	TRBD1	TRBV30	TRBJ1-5	CAWGPGQGEQPQHF	TGTGCCTGGGGGCCGGGCCAGGGGGAGCAGCCCCAGCATTTT
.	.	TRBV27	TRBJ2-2	CASRRTANTGELFF	TGTGCCAGCAGGCGGACAGCGAACACCGGGGAGCTGTTTTTT
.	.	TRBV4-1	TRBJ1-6	CASSRGVNSPLHF	TGCGCCAGCAGCCGAGGAGTAAATTCACCCCTCCACTTT
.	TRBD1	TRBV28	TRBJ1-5	CASSPRDRDEPPQHF	TGTGCCAGCAGTCCCAGGGACAGGGACGAACCGCCCCAGCATTTT
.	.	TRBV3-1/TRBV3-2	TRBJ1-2	CASSPTDAYGYTF	TGTGCCAGCAGCCCTACCGACGCCTATGGCTACACCTTC
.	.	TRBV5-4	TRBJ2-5	CASSPRAETQYF	TGTGCCAGCAGCCCCAGGGCGGAGACCCAGTACTTC
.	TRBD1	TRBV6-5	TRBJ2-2	CASSYSWTGNTGELFF	TGTGCCAGCAGTTACTCCTGGACAGGGAACACCGGGGAGCTGTTTTTT
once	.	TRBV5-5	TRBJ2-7	CASSLPPYTGQRTYEQYF	TGTGCCAGCAGCTTACCTCCCTATACCGGGCAGAGGACTTACGAGCAGTACTTC
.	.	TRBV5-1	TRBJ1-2	CASSLEGASGYTF	TGCGCCAGCAGCTTGGAGGGCGCGAGTGGCTACACCTTC
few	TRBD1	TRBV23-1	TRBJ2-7	CASSPKAETGTGSPRYEQYF	TGCGCCAGCAGTCCGAAAGCTGAGACCGGGACAGGGAGCCCTCGGTACGAGCAGTACTTC
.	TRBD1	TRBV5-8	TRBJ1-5	CASSLVSGGQPQHF	TGTGCCAGCAGCTTGGTGTCAGGGGGACAGCCCCAGCATTTT
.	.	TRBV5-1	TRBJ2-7	CASSPGTASYEQYF	TGCGCCAGCAGCCCGGGAACAGCCTCCTACGAGCAGTACTTC
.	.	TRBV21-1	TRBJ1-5	CASSKSIGRGYSNQPQHF	TGTGCCAGCAGCAAATCAATCGGCAGGGGGTATAGCAATCAGCCCCAGCATTTT
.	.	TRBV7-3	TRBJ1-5	CASSSAGQPQHF	TGTGCCAGCAGCTCGGCTGGACAGCCCCAGCATTTT
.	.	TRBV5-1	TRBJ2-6	CASSPRGISGANVLTF	TGCGCCAGCAGCCCGCGGGGTATCTCTGGGGCCAACGTCCTGACTTTC
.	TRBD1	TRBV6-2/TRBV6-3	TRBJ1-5	CASSYSRRTGLTGGNQPQHF	TGTGCCAGCAGTTACTCGAGAAGGACAGGTCTGACCGGGGGCAATCAGCCCCAGCATTTT
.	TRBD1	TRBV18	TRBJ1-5	CASSPGTAGQPQHF	TGTGCCAGCTCCCCCGGGACAGCCGGTCAGCCCCAGCATTTT
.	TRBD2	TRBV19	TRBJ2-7	CASSILLAGGPRSYEQYF	TGTGCCAGTAGTATTTTACTAGCGGGAGGGCCTCGATCTTACGAGCAGTACTTC
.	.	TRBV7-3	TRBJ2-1	CASSLRDNEQFF	TGTGCCAGCAGCTTAAGAGACAATGAGCAGTTCTTC
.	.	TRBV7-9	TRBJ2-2	CASSFSIGRTGELFF	TGTGCCAGCAGCTTCTCGATCGGTAGGACCGGGGAGCTGTTTTTT
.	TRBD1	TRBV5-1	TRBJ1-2	CASTQGGFSYGYTF	TGCGCCAGCACCCAGGGGGGGTTTAGCTATGGCTACACCTTC
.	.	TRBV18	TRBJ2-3	CASSPQRTDTQYF	TGTGCCAGCTCACCGCAACGTACAGATACGCAGTATTTT
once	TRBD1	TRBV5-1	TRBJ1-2	CASSHGQQGYGYTF	TGCGCCAGCAGCCACGGGCAACAGGGGTATGGCTACACCTTC
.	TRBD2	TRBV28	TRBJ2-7	CASSDGGGLPPYEQYF	TGTGCCAGCAGCGACGGCGGGGGACTCCCTCCCTACGAGCAGTACTTC
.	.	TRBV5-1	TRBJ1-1	CASSLLLGTEAFF	TGCGCCAGCAGCTTGCTTTTGGGGACTGAAGCTTTCTTT
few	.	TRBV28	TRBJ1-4	CASSRGRTNEKLFF	TGTGCCAGCAGTCGGGGGCGAACTAATGAAAAACTGTTTTTT
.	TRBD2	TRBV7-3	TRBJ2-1	CASSTTSGGDYNEQFF	TGTGCCAGCAGCACCACTAGCGGGGGGGACTACAATGAGCAGTTCTTC
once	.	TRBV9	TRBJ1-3	CASSVERGASGNTIYF	TGTGCCAGCAGCGTAGAGAGGGGCGCCTCTGGAAACACCATATATTTT
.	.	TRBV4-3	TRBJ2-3	CASSQEWGSLGPDTQYF	TGCGCCAGCAGCCAAGAATGGGGTTCCCTGGGCCCAGATACGCAGTATTTT
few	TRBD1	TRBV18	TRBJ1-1	CASSPPMGTGRRNTEAFF	TGTGCCAGCTCACCACCTATGGGGACAGGGAGGAGAAACACTGAAGCTTTCTTT
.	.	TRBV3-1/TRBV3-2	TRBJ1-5	CASSQDYRERSQPQHF	TGTGCCAGCAGCCAAGACTACAGGGAACGAAGTCAGCCCCAGCATTTT